Presented here are 3 T cell receptor beta chains from one specimen sequenced in a study of spatial heterogeneity in lung cancer. General observations from the study: Tumor mutation counts were tracked by expanded intratumoral alpha and beta TCR counts.

Time point described: sample taken at primary tumor resection. These TCRs' antigens remain unknown. MiXCR, applied by TCRdb to the 5' RACE reads, yields one record per CDR3 protein. The table lists 2,000 or so distinct CDR3 sequences, around 10% of them singletons. Specimen: lung tumor tissue, collected at surgery. All receptors come from a female donor with early-stage non-small cell lung cancer.

This clonotype counts as medium-sized. V gene TRBV5-6 combines with J gene TRBJ1-1, with a tentative D call TRBD1 (5 bases). CDR1 is SGHDT and CDR2 is YYEEEE in the germline V gene. CDR3 length: 14 amino acids. V dropped 3 bases and J dropped 10 bases, with 19 bases sitting between them. The chain's CDR3 is CASSWGTAVGGAFF. The CDR3 coding sequence is TGTGCCAGCAGCTGGGGGACCGCCGTTGGCGGAGCTTTCTTT.

V is TRBV12-3 or TRBV12-4 and J is TRBJ1-2, with no clear D. There are 14 residues in the CDR3. The V end was cut by 0 bases, the J end by 3 bases, with 8 bases between. The CDR3 nucleotides are TGTGCCAGCAGTTTAGCGTCCCGGGACTATGGCTACACCTTC. Translating gives CASSLASRDYGYTF.

The chain carries TRBV7-9 and TRBJ1-6, with D unresolved. CDR3 length: 15 amino acids. The germline CDR1 and CDR2 sequences are SEHNR and FQNEAQ (reference sequence). The germline V and J ends were trimmed by 7 bases and 9 bases, with 19 bases remaining between them. CDR3 protein: CASNPGGSDSSPLHF. The CDR3 nucleotides are TGTGCCAGCAACCCGGGAGGGTCGGACTCTTCACCCCTCCACTTT.